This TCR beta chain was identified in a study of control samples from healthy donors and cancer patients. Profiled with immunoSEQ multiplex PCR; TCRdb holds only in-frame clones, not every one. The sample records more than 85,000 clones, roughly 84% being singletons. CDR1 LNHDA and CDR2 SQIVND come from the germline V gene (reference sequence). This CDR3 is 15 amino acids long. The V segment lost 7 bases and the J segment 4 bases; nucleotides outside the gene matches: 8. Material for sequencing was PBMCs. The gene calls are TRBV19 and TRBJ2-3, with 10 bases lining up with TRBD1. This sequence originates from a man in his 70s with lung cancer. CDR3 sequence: CASTGTGESADTQYF. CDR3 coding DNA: TGTGCCAGTACCGGGACAGGGGAGTCGGCAGATACGCAGTATTTT.